These T cell receptor beta chains were read from a single sample in a study of T cell changes during pregnancy in multiple sclerosis. Clones were read by immunoSEQ multiplex PCR, and TCRdb kept only the in-frame ones, dropping some. This sample has approximately 28,000 clones, with approximately 91% found just once. This specimen was CD8+ T cells from peripheral blood mononuclear cells, taken in the second trimester of pregnancy. These TCRs come from a female donor with multiple sclerosis, enrolled in a pregnancy study. The CDR3 runs from the conserved cysteine through the conserved F or W. A D gene is named only where the DNA matches it firmly. Only part of the rows carry a size: once, few, many, or a class if the clone is expanded.

V: TRBV6-1
size: .
D: TRBD1
J: TRBJ2-1
CDR3: CASSEWDSGRDNEQFF
DNA: TGTGCCAGCAGTGAATGGGACAGTGGACGGGACAATGAGCAGTTCTTC

V: TRBV20-1
size: .
D: .
J: TRBJ1-2
CDR3: CSARGLHGYTF
DNA: TGCAGTGCTAGAGGACTTCATGGCTACACCTTC

V: TRBV6-5
size: .
D: .
J: TRBJ2-1
CDR3: CASSYSSTIYNEQFF
DNA: TGTGCCAGCAGTTACTCGAGCACGATCTACAATGAGCAGTTCTTC

V: TRBV12-5
size: .
D: .
J: TRBJ2-1
CDR3: CASGLGSGSSYNEQFF
DNA: TGTGCTAGTGGTTTGGGGTCGGGGAGCTCCTACAATGAGCAGTTCTTC

V: TRBV5-1
size: once
D: TRBD1
J: TRBJ1-2
CDR3: CASRPQQGMYGYTF
DNA: TGCGCCAGCAGACCTCAACAGGGGATGTATGGCTACACCTTC

V: TRBV19
size: few
D: TRBD1
J: TRBJ1-1
CDR3: CASSIPPGQGPNTEAFF
DNA: TGTGCCAGTAGTATTCCTCCCGGACAGGGGCCGAACACTGAAGCTTTCTTT

V: TRBV28
size: .
D: .
J: TRBJ1-1
CDR3: CASSLRGIRNTEAFF
DNA: TGTGCCAGCAGTTTGCGGGGCATCAGGAACACTGAAGCTTTCTTT

V: TRBV25-1
size: .
D: .
J: TRBJ2-2
CDR3: CATLGSGELFF
DNA: TGTGCCACCCTTGGGAGCGGGGAGCTGTTTTTT

V: TRBV4-1
size: .
D: TRBD2
J: TRBJ2-7
CDR3: CASSQEVGSGGFYEQYF
DNA: TGCGCCAGCAGCCAAGAGGTAGGCAGCGGGGGCTTCTACGAGCAGTACTTC

V: TRBV25-1
size: .
D: TRBD1
J: TRBJ2-7
CDR3: CASSELGTELVEQYF
DNA: TGTGCCAGCAGTGAATTGGGGACAGAGTTAGTCGAGCAGTACTTC

V: TRBV2
size: .
D: TRBD2
J: TRBJ2-7
CDR3: CASSDPAGSSYEQYF
DNA: TGTGCCAGCAGTGACCCAGCGGGGTCCTCCTACGAGCAGTACTTC

V: TRBV4-3
size: few
D: TRBD1
J: TRBJ1-2
CDR3: CASSQGGGGTHGYTF
DNA: TGCGCCAGCAGCCAAGGCGGAGGGGGCACCCATGGCTACACCTTC

V: TRBV5-6
size: .
D: .
J: TRBJ1-2
CDR3: CASSLANRANYGYTF
DNA: TGTGCCAGCAGCTTGGCCAATAGAGCTAACTATGGCTACACCTTC

V: TRBV5-1
size: .
D: .
J: TRBJ1-2
CDR3: CASSETGRAYGYTF
DNA: TGCGCCAGCAGCGAAACAGGAAGGGCGTATGGCTACACCTTC

V: TRBV4-2
size: few
D: TRBD2
J: TRBJ2-2
CDR3: CASSGGGDTGELFF
DNA: TGTGCCAGCAGCGGGGGGGGAGATACCGGGGAGCTGTTTTTT

V: TRBV6-5
size: once
D: .
J: TRBJ2-1
CDR3: CASSTSSYNEQFF
DNA: TGTGCCAGCAGTACAAGCTCCTACAATGAGCAGTTCTTC

V: TRBV14
size: .
D: TRBD2
J: TRBJ2-7
CDR3: CASSPGLAGVSEQYF
DNA: TGTGCCAGCAGCCCGGGACTAGCGGGAGTATCCGAGCAGTACTTC

V: TRBV30
size: .
D: .
J: TRBJ2-7
CDR3: CAWSVVSCSGSYEQYF
DNA: TGTGCCTGGAGTGTAGTATCGTGTTCGGGGTCCTACGAGCAGTACTTC

V: TRBV29-1
size: .
D: TRBD2
J: TRBJ2-7
CDR3: CSARLAGATFRQEDEQYF
DNA: TGCAGCGCGAGACTAGCGGGAGCCACTTTTCGCCAAGAGGACGAGCAATACTTC

V: TRBV6-5
size: .
D: .
J: TRBJ2-3
CDR3: CASSYEGHTDTQYF
DNA: TGTGCCAGCAGTTATGAGGGACACACAGATACGCAGTATTTT

V: TRBV5-6
size: once
D: .
J: TRBJ2-7
CDR3: CASSLGGVSYEQYF
DNA: TGTGCCAGCAGCTTGGGAGGCGTTTCCTACGAGCAGTACTTC

V: TRBV7-3
size: .
D: TRBD1
J: TRBJ2-2
CDR3: CASSQQGDTGELFF
DNA: TGTGCCAGCAGCCAACAGGGGGACACCGGGGAGCTGTTTTTT

V: TRBV4-1
size: .
D: TRBD2
J: TRBJ2-2
CDR3: CASSQALFRIREGLGTGELFF
DNA: TGCGCCAGCAGCCAAGCCCTATTCAGGATCCGGGAGGGCCTTGGCACCGGGGAGCTGTTTTTT

V: TRBV10-2
size: .
D: TRBD2
J: TRBJ2-5
CDR3: CASRTQAGEETQYF
DNA: TGCGCCAGCAGGACCCAAGCGGGGGAAGAGACCCAGTACTTC

V: TRBV7-3
size: .
D: TRBD1
J: TRBJ2-3
CDR3: CASSDPTGGDTQYF
DNA: TGTGCCAGCAGCGACCCGACAGGGGGAGATACGCAGTATTTT

V: TRBV27
size: .
D: .
J: TRBJ2-3
CDR3: CASSLGGTSKYF
DNA: TGTGCCAGCAGCTTAGGGGGGACCAGCAAGTATTTT

V: TRBV15
size: .
D: .
J: TRBJ1-1
CDR3: CAASGRVNTEAFF
DNA: TGTGCCGCCTCCGGCAGGGTTAACACTGAAGCTTTCTTT

V: TRBV27
size: .
D: TRBD1
J: TRBJ2-7
CDR3: CASSLSVQGPDYEQYF
DNA: TGTGCCAGCAGTTTATCGGTACAGGGGCCGGACTACGAGCAGTACTTC

V: TRBV10-3
size: .
D: .
J: TRBJ2-6
CDR3: CAISGRQVYSGANVLTF
DNA: TGTGCCATCAGTGGACGACAGGTGTACTCTGGGGCCAACGTCCTGACTTTC

V: TRBV7-9
size: .
D: TRBD2
J: TRBJ2-7
CDR3: CASSFLAGGPYEQYF
DNA: TGTGCCAGCAGCTTTCTAGCGGGAGGGCCCTACGAGCAGTACTTC

V: TRBV10-3
size: .
D: .
J: TRBJ2-7
CDR3: CAISESGQEGLYEQYF
DNA: TGTGCCATCAGTGAGTCAGGACAGGAGGGCCTCTACGAGCAGTACTTC

V: TRBV7-2
size: .
D: .
J: TRBJ2-3
CDR3: CASSLGERPQYF
DNA: TGTGCCAGCAGCTTAGGGGAGCGTCCGCAGTATTTT

V: TRBV6-1
size: .
D: TRBD1
J: TRBJ2-7
CDR3: CASSETGQGGEQYF
DNA: TGTGCCAGCAGTGAAACCGGACAGGGTGGCGAGCAGTACTTC

V: TRBV7-9
size: once
D: .
J: TRBJ2-2
CDR3: CASRHDKANTNTGELFF
DNA: TGTGCCAGCAGACATGACAAAGCAAACACGAACACCGGGGAGCTGTTTTTT

V: TRBV4-1
size: .
D: TRBD2
J: TRBJ2-1
CDR3: CASSTRTSGSSEQFF
DNA: TGCGCCAGCAGCACCCGGACTAGCGGGAGCAGTGAGCAGTTCTTC

V: TRBV19
size: .
D: TRBD1
J: TRBJ2-1
CDR3: CASSIGTGGYNEQFF
DNA: TGTGCCAGTAGTATTGGGACAGGGGGGTACAATGAGCAGTTCTTC

V: TRBV4-3
size: .
D: TRBD1
J: TRBJ2-7
CDR3: CASSQGRQGSAYEQYF
DNA: TGCGCCAGCAGCCAAGGGCGACAGGGGTCGGCCTACGAGCAGTACTTC

V: TRBV13
size: .
D: TRBD2
J: TRBJ2-1
CDR3: CASSSGLVSALMVF
DNA: TGTGCCAGCAGCTCTGGACTAGTCTCGGCGTTGATGGTCTTC

V: TRBV28
size: .
D: TRBD2
J: TRBJ2-3
CDR3: CASRPLAGGIDTQYF
DNA: TGTGCCAGCAGGCCACTAGCGGGAGGAATAGATACGCAGTATTTT

V: TRBV27
size: .
D: TRBD1
J: TRBJ1-2
CDR3: CASMGQGVLGYTF
DNA: TGTGCCAGCATGGGACAGGGGGTTTTAGGCTACACCTTC

V: TRBV28
size: .
D: TRBD2
J: TRBJ2-7
CDR3: CASSLAGTSPYEQYF
DNA: TGTGCCAGCAGTTTGGCCGGGACTAGCCCTTACGAGCAGTACTTC

V: TRBV27
size: .
D: .
J: TRBJ1-2
CDR3: CASTPAGENYGYTF
DNA: TGTGCCAGCACTCCGGCGGGGGAAAACTATGGCTACACCTTC

V: TRBV29-1
size: .
D: TRBD2
J: TRBJ2-7
CDR3: CSVVWREVAYEQYF
DNA: TGCAGCGTTGTTTGGCGGGAGGTGGCCTACGAGCAGTACTTC

V: TRBV4-3
size: few
D: .
J: TRBJ1-5
CDR3: CASSQDLQSNQPQHF
DNA: TGCGCCAGCAGCCAAGATCTACAGAGCAATCAGCCCCAGCATTTT